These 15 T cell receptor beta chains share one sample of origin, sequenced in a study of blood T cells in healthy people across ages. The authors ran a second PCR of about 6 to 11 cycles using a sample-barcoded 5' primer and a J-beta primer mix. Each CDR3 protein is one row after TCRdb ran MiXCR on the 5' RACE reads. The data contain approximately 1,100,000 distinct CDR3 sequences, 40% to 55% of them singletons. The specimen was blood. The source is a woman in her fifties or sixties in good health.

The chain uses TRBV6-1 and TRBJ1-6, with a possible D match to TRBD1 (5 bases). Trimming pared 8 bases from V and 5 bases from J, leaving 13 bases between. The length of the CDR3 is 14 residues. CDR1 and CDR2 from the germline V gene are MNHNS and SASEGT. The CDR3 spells CASVLQENNSPLHF. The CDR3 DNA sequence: TGTGCCAGCGTACTACAGGAAAATAATTCACCCCTCCACTTT.

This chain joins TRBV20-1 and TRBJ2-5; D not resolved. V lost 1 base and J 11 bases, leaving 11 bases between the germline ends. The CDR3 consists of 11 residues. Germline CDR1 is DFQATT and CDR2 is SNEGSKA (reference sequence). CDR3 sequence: CSARVPVEQYF. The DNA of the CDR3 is TGCAGTGCTAGAGTCCCCGTTGAGCAGTACTTC.

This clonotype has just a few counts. The CDR3, as DNA: TGTGCCAGCAGCCTCGGACTGGGCGGGACCCAGTACTTC. Its translation: CASSLGLGGTQYF. The chain couples TRBV6-5 to TRBJ2-5, with D perhaps matching TRBD2 (5 bases). The germline V gene has CDR1 MNHEY and CDR2 SVGAGI. The CDR3 extends over 13 amino acids. Trimming removed 6 bases at V and 7 bases at J, with 15 bases between.

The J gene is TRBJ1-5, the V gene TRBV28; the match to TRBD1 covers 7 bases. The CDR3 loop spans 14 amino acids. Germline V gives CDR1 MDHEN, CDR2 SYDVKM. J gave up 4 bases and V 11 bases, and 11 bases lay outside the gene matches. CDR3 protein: CAGQRQGQNQPQHF. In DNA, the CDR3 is TGTGCCGGACAACGACAGGGCCAAAATCAGCCCCAGCATTTT.

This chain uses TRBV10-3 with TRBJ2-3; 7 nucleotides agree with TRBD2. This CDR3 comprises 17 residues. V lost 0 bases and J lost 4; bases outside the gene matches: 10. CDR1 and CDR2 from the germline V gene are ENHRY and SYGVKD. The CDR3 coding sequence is TGTGCCATCAGTGAGTCTTCTAGCGGTTGGGGTGCAGATACGCAGTATTTT. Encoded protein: CAISESSSGWGADTQYF.

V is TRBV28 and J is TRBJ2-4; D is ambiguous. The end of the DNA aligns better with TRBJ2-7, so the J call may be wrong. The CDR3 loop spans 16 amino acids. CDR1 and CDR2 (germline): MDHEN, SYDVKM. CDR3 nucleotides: TGTGCCAGCAGTTCTACGCGACTGGCCGTCCTGCGCGAGCAGTACTTC. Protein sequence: CASSSTRLAVLREQYF.

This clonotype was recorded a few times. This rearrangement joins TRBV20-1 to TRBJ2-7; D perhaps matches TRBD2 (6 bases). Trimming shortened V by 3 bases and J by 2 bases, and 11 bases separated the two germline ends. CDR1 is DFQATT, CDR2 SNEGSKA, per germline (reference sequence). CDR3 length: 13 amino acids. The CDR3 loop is CSARSSGAYEQYF. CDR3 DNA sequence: TGCAGTGCTAGGTCCTCGGGGGCCTACGAGCAGTACTTC.

The CDR3 DNA is TGCAGTGCCTACGACACACGGGTAGCAAATGAGCAGTTCTTC. Translated, it gives CSAYDTRVANEQFF. V and J are TRBV20-1 and TRBJ2-1; no clear D. Germline CDR1 and CDR2: DFQATT and SNEGSKA (reference sequence). The CDR3 loop spans 14 amino acids. V was shortened by 6 bases and J by 7 bases, with 19 bases between the two germline ends.

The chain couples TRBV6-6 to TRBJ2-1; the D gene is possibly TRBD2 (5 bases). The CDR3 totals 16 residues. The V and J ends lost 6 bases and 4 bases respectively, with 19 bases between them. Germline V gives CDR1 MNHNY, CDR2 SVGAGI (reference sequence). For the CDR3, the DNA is TGTGCCAGCAGACCCGGACTCCCCAGCCCGTACAATGAGCAGTTCTTC. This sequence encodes CASRPGLPSPYNEQFF.

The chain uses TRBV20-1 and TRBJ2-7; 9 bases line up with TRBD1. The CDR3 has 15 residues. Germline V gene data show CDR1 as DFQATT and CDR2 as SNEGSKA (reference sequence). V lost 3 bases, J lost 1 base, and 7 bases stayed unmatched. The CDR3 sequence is CSARAGQGQSYEQYF. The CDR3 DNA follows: TGCAGTGCTAGGGCTGGACAGGGGCAATCCTACGAGCAGTACTTC.

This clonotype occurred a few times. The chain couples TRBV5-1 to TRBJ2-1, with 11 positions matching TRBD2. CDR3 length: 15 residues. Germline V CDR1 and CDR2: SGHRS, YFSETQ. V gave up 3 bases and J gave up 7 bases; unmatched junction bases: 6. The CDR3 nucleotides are TGCGCCAGCAGCTCCTTAGCGGGAGGGAAGAATGAGCAGTTCTTC. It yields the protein CASSSLAGGKNEQFF.

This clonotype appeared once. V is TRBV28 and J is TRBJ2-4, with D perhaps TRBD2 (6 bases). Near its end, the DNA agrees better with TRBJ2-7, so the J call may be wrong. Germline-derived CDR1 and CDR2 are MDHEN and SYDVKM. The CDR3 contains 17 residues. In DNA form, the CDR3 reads TGTGCCAGCACCCCTGGGGGAGCGGGCGGGACGACCTACGAGCAGTACTTC. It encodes CASTPGGAGGTTYEQYF.

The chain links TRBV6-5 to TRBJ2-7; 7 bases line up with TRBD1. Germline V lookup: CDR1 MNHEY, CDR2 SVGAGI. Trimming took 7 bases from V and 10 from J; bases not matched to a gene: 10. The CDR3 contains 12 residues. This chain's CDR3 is CASKRGGGEQYF. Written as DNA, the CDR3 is TGTGCCAGCAAGCGAGGGGGCGGCGAACAGTACTTC.

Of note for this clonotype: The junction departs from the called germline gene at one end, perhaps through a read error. CDR3 loop: CVSSSGFRGSYNEQFF. DNA for the CDR3: TGTGTCAGCAGCTCAGGGTTTCGTGGCTCCTACAATGAGCAGTTCTTC. The J gene is TRBJ2-1, the V gene TRBV11-2; D possibly corresponds to TRBD1 (5 bases). Germline V gene sequence: CDR1 SGHAT, CDR2 FQNNGV. This CDR3 has 16 amino acids.

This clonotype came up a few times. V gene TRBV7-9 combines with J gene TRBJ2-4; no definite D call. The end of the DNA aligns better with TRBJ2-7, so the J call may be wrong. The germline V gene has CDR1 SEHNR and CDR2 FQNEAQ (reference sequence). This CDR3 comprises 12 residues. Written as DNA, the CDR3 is TGTGCCAGCAGCTTTTCCAGTGACGAGCAGTACTTC. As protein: CASSFSSDEQYF.